This T cell receptor beta chain was observed in a study of shared T cell receptors in the human thymus. Libraries were prepared by immunoSEQ multiplex PCR; TCRdb keeps only in-frame clonotypes and omits some of them. The sample contains 630,000 or so clones, over 75% of which appear only once. Germline V gene data show CDR1 as MGHDK and CDR2 as SYGVNS. The CDR3 spans 15 residues. Trimming took 6 bases from V and 3 from J; bases not matched to a gene: 7. The sample was also reused in another study, on human thymus T cells. That work contributes: Resections were taken during corrective heart surgery, and the thymus tissue came from these. Related research described thymic repertoires that were highly overlapping among unrelated individuals.

Material: thymocytes. The clonotype originates from a boy younger than two with a congenital heart defect. The genes are TRBV25-1 and TRBJ1-1; 10 positions agree with TRBD1. CDR3 DNA: TGTGCCAGCAGGGCCCGGGACAGGGGCCACACTGAAGCTTTCTTT. Its translation: CASRARDRGHTEAFF. Looking up the rest from reference TRBV25-1 and TRBJ1-1 gives the full variable domain: EADIYQTPRYLVIGTGKKITLECSQTMGHDKMYWYQQDPGMELHLIHYSYGVNSTEKGDLSSESTVSRIRTEHFPLTLESARPSHTSQYLCASRARDRGHTEAFFGQGTRLTVV.